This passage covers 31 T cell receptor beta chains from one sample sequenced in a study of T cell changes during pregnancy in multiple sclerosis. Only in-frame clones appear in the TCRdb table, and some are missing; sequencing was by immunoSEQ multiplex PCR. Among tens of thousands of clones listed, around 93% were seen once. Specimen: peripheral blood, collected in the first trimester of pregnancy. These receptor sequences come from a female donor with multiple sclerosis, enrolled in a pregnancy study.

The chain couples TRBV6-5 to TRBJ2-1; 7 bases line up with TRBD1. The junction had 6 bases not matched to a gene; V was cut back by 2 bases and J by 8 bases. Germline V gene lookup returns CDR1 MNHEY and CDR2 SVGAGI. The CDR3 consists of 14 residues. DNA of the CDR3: TGTGCCAGCAGTTACAGACAGGGATGGGATGAGCAGTTCTTC. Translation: CASSYRQGWDEQFF.

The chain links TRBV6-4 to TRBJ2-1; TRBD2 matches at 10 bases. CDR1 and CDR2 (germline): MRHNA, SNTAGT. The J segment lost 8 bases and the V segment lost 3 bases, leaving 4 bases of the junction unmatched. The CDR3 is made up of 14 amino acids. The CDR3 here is CASSEAGGPYEQFF. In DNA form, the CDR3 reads TGTGCCAGCAGTGAAGCGGGGGGGCCTTATGAGCAGTTCTTC.

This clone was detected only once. The DNA of the CDR3 is TGCGCCAGCAGCCGCTCGACAGGGGGAGGCAATGAGCAGTTCTTC. Residues: CASSRSTGGGNEQFF. The chain links TRBV4-3 to TRBJ2-1; 9 bases fit TRBD1. Germline CDR1 reads LGHNA; CDR2 reads YSLEER. The V segment lost 4 bases and the J segment 6 bases; nucleotides outside the gene matches: 7. The CDR3 has 15 residues.

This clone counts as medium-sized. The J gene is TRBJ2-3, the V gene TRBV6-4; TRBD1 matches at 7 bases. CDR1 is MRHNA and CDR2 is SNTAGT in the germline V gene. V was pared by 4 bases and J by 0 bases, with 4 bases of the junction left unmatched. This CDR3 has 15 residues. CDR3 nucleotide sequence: TGTGCCAGCAGTGCGGGACAGCAAAGCACAGATACGCAGTATTTT. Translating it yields CASSAGQQSTDTQYF.

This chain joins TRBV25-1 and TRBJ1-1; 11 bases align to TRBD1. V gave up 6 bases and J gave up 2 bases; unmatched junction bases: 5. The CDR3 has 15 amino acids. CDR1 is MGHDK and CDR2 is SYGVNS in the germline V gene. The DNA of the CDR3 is TGTGCCAGCAGCCGGGACAGGGGGGTAAACACTGAAGCTTTCTTT. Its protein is CASSRDRGVNTEAFF.

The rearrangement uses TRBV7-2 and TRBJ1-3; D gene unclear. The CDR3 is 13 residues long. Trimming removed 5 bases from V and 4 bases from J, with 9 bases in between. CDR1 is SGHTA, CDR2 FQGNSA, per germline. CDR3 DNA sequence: TGTGCCAGCAGCACCGAGTCCGGAAACACCATATATTTT. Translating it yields CASSTESGNTIYF.

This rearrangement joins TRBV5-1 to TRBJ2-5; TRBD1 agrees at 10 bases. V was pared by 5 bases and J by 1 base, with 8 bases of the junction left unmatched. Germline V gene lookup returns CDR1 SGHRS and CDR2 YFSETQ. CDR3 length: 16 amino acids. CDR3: CASRRLTGGSQETQYF. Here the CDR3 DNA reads TGCGCCAGCAGGAGACTGACAGGGGGCTCCCAAGAGACCCAGTACTTC.

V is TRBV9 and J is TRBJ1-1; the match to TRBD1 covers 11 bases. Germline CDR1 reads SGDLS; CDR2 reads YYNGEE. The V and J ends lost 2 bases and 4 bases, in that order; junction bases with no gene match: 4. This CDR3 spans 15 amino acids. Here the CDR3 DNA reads TGTGCCAGCAGCGTGGGACAGGGGGTTCTCACTGAAGCTTTCTTT. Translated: CASSVGQGVLTEAFF.

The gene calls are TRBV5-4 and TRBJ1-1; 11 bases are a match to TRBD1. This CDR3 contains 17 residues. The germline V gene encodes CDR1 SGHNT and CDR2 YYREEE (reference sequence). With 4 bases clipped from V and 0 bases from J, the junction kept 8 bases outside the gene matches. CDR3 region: CASSGGQGGTMNTEAFF. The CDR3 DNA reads TGTGCCAGCAGCGGGGGACAGGGGGGTACCATGAACACTGAAGCTTTCTTT.

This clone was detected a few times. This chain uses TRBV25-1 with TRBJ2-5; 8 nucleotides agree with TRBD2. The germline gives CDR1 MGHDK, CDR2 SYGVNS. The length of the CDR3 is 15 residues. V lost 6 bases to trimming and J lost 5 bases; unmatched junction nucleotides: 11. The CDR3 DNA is TGTGCCAGCAGCCCCGGGACTAGAGGGACGGAGACCCAGTACTTC. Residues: CASSPGTRGTETQYF.

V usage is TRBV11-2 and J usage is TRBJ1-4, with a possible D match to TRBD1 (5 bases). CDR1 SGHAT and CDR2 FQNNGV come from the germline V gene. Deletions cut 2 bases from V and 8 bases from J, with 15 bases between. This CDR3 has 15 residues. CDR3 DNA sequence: TGTGCCAGCAGCTTAATTGGGGCAGTCGGAGAAAAACTGTTTTTT. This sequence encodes CASSLIGAVGEKLFF.

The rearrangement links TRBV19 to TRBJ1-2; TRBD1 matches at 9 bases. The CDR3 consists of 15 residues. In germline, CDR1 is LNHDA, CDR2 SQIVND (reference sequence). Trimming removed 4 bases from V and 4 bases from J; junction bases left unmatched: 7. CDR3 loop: CASSTRDRAAYGYTF. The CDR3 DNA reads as TGTGCCAGTAGTACCCGGGACAGGGCTGCCTATGGCTACACCTTC.

The CDR3 loop is CASSSRRQDGELFF. CDR3 coding DNA: TGTGCCAGCAGTTCACGCCGACAGGACGGGGAGCTGTTTTTT. The V and J genes are TRBV2 and TRBJ2-2; possible D gene TRBD1, 6 bases. V was pared by 5 bases and J by 7 bases, with 14 bases between. In germline, CDR1 is SNHLY, CDR2 FYNNEI. The CDR3 has 14 amino acids.

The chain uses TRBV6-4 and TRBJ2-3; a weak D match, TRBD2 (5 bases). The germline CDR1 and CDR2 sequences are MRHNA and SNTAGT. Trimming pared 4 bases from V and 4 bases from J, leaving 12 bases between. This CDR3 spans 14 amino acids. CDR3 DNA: TGTGCCAGCAGTGTCGTCCCCGGGGCAGATACGCAGTATTTT. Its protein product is CASSVVPGADTQYF.

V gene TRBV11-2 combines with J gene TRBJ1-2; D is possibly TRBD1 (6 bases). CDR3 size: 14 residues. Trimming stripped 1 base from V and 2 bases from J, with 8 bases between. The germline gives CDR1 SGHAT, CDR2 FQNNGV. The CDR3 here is CASSLAQGNYGYTF. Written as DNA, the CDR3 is TGTGCCAGCAGCTTAGCACAGGGAAACTATGGCTACACCTTC.

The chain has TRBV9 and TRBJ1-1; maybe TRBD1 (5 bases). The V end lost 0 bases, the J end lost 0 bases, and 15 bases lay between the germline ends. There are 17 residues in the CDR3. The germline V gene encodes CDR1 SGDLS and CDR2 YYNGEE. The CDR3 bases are TGTGCCAGCAGCGTAGGGAGGGACCGACACCTGAACACTGAAGCTTTCTTT. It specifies CASSVGRDRHLNTEAFF.

CDR3 sequence reads: CASSVRGTDFGYTF. DNA of the CDR3: TGTGCCAGCAGCGTCCGGGGGACAGATTTTGGCTACACCTTC. The chain carries TRBV7-9 and TRBJ1-2; the match to TRBD1 covers 7 bases. The CDR3 runs 14 residues. Trimming took 5 bases from V and 7 from J; bases not matched to a gene: 10. Germline-derived CDR1 and CDR2 are SEHNR and FQNEAQ (reference sequence).

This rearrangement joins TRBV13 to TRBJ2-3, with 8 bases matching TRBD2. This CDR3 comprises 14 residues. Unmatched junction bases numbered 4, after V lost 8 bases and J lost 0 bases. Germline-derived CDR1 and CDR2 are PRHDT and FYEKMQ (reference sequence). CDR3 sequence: CASSGGVSTDTQYF. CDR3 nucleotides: TGTGCCAGCTCCGGGGGGGTAAGCACAGATACGCAGTATTTT.

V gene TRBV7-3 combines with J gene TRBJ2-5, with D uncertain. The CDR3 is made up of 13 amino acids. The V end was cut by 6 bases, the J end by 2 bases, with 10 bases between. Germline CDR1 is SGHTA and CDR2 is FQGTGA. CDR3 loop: CASSPGSQETQYF. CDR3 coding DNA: TGTGCCAGCAGTCCCGGGTCTCAAGAGACCCAGTACTTC.

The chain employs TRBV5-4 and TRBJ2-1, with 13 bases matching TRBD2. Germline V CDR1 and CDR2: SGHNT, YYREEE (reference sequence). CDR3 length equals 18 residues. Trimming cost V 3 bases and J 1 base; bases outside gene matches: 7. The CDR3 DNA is TGTGCCAGCAGCTCCCCGGGACTAGCGGGGAATTCCTACAATGAGCAGTTCTTC. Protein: CASSSPGLAGNSYNEQFF.

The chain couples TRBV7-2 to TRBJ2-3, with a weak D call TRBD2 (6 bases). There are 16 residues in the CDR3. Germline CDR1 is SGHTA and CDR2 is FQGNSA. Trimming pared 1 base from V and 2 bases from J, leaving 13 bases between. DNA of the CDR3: TGTGCCAGCAGCTTAGGTACTAGCAGACACACAGATACGCAGTATTTT. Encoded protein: CASSLGTSRHTDTQYF.

The CDR3 loop reads CASSRTKIYEQYF. CDR3 nucleotide sequence: TGTGCCAGCAGCCGGACTAAGATCTACGAGCAGTACTTC. The chain employs TRBV6-6 and TRBJ2-7, with a tentative D call TRBD2 (6 bases). This CDR3 has 13 amino acids. V lost 6 bases and J lost 3, with 12 bases in between. Germline V CDR1 and CDR2: MNHNY, SVGAGI (reference sequence).

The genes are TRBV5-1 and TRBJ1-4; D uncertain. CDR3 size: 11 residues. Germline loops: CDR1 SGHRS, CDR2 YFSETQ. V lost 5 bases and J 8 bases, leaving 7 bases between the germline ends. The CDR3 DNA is TGCGCCAGCAGGAGAGAAGAAAAACTGTTTTTT. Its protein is CASRREEKLFF.

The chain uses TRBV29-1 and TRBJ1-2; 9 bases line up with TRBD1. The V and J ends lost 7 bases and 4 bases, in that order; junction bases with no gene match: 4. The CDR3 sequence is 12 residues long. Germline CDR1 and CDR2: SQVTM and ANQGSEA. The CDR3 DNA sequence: TGCAGCGGGACGGGACAGGGCTATGGCTACACCTTC. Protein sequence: CSGTGQGYGYTF.

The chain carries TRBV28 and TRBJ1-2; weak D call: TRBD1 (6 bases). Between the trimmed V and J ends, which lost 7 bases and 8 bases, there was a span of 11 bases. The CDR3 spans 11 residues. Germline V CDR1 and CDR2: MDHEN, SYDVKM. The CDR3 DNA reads TGTGCCAGCATAGGACAGCGGGGCTACACCTTC. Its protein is CASIGQRGYTF.

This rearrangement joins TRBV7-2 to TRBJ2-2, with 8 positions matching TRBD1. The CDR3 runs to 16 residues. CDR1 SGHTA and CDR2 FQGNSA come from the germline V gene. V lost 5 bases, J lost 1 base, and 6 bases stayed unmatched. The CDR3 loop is CASSPRQGLNTGELFF. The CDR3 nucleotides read TGTGCCAGCAGCCCCAGACAGGGGCTGAACACCGGGGAGCTGTTTTTT.

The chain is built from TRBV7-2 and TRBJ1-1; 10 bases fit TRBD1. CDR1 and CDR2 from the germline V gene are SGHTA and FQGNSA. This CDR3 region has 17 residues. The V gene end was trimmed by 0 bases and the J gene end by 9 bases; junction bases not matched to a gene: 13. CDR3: CASSLAPGQGPELQAFF. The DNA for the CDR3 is TGTGCCAGCAGCTTAGCTCCGGGACAGGGGCCCGAGCTTCAAGCTTTCTTT.

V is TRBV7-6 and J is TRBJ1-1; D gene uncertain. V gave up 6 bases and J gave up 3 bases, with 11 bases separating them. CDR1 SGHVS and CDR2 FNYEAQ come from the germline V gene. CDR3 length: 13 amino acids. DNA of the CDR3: TGTGCCAGCAGAGTAGTTCGGGACACTGAAGCTTTCTTT. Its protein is CASRVVRDTEAFF.

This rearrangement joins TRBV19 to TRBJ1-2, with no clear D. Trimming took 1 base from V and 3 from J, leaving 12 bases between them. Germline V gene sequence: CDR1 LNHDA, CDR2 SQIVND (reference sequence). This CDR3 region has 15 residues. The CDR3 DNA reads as TGTGCCAGTAGTATAGTGAGGGCTCCGGACTATGGCTACACCTTC. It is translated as CASSIVRAPDYGYTF.

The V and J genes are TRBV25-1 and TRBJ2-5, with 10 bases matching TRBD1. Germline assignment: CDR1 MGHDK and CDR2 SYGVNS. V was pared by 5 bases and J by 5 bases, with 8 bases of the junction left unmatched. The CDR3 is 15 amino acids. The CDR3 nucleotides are TGTGCCAGCAGTCCCCCCCGGGACAGGGGCGAGACCCAGTACTTC. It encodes CASSPPRDRGETQYF.

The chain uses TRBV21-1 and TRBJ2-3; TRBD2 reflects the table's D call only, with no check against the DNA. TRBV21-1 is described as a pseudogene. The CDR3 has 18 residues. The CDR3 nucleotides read TGTGCCAGCAGCCTGGGATTTCATAGCGGGGGGGATACAGATACGCAGTATTTT. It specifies CASSLGFHSGGDTDTQYF.